Each of the 30 T cell receptor beta chains below was sequenced from the same sample in a study of T cells after yellow fever vaccination. TCRdb passed the 5' RACE reads through MiXCR, listing each CDR3 protein once. The data contain some 350,000 distinct CDR3 sequences, 4.1% of them singletons. The sample in question was PBMCs, obtained 5 days after the yellow fever booster vaccination. Receptors originate from a man aged 18 to 29 who received the YFV17D yellow fever vaccine.

The table lists this clonotype with a few counts. The V gene is TRBV4-2, the J gene TRBJ2-7, with 7 bases lining up with TRBD2. The germline V gene encodes CDR1 LGHNA and CDR2 YNFKEQ. This CDR3 contains 14 residues. Losses at the gene ends were 1 base for V and 6 bases for J; bases not matched to a gene: 6. CDR3 sequence reads: CASSQAGLPREQYF. The CDR3 nucleotides are TGTGCCAGCAGCCAAGCGGGACTACCTCGCGAGCAGTACTTC.

In its sample, this clonotype was seen many times. The J gene is TRBJ2-7, the V gene TRBV9, with a tentative D call TRBD1 (6 bases). CDR3 length: 14 residues. Per the germline V gene, CDR1 is SGDLS and CDR2 is YYNGEE. With 4 bases removed from V and 4 bases from J, the gap between germline ends came to 15 bases. The chain's CDR3 is CASSPSGVTYEQYF. CDR3 in DNA: TGTGCCAGCAGCCCCTCAGGGGTTACTTACGAGCAGTACTTC.

V usage is TRBV11-1 and J usage is TRBJ1-4; perhaps TRBD1 as D (6 bases). Trimming cost V 5 bases and J 7 bases, with 20 bases left between them. The CDR3 is 16 amino acids. Germline V gives CDR1 SGHAT, CDR2 FQDESV (reference sequence). The CDR3 DNA is TGTGCCAGCAGCGCTCCTCGGGGGGGGCGCGGTGAAAAACTGTTTTTT. This encodes CASSAPRGGRGEKLFF.

This clonotype was seen at least ten times. The chain employs TRBV20-1 and TRBJ2-1; tentatively, D is TRBD1 or TRBD2 (5 bases each). Trimming took off 3 bases at V and 6 bases at J, with 18 bases between the two ends. Germline CDR1 DFQATT, CDR2 SNEGSKA (reference sequence). CDR3 length: 15 residues. CDR3 in DNA: TGCAGTGCTAGGGACCCGGGGCAGGGCGCCAATGAGCAGTTCTTC. As protein: CSARDPGQGANEQFF.

The V and J genes are TRBV29-1 and TRBJ2-5; no reliable D call. The germline gives CDR1 SQVTM, CDR2 ANQGSEA. CDR3 length: 12 residues. Trimming removed 4 bases at V and 4 bases at J, with 10 bases between. This CDR3 is CSVGQTPETQYF. The CDR3, as DNA: TGCAGCGTTGGGCAGACTCCAGAGACCCAGTACTTC. Looking up the rest from reference TRBV29-1 and TRBJ2-5 gives the full variable domain: SAVISQKPSRDICQRGTSLTIQCQVDSQVTMMFWYRQQPGQSLTLIATANQGSEATYESGFVIDKFPISRPNLTFSTLTVSNMSPEDSSIYLCSVGQTPETQYFGPGTRLLVL.

The rearrangement joins TRBV6-6 to TRBJ2-2, with D perhaps TRBD1 (5 bases). Trimming shortened V by 8 bases and J by 5 bases, and 12 bases separated the two germline ends. Germline V lookup: CDR1 MNHNY, CDR2 SVGAGI (reference sequence). The CDR3 consists of 13 residues. CDR3 nucleotide sequence: TGTGCCAGCGGGGCTCAGGGTACCGGGGAGCTGTTTTTT. Its protein product is CASGAQGTGELFF.

The table lists this clonotype with many counts. The chain links TRBV9 to TRBJ2-1, with D unresolved. Per germline, CDR1 SGDLS and CDR2 YYNGEE. The CDR3 is 15 amino acids. V lost 3 bases and J lost 3, with 13 bases in between. For the CDR3, the DNA is TGTGCCAGCAGCGAGGCATATAATTTCTACAATGAGCAGTTCTTC. Its translation is CASSEAYNFYNEQFF.

In this sample, this clonotype turned up a few times. The chain couples TRBV19 to TRBJ2-3; 10 bases match TRBD2. The CDR3 sequence is 14 residues long. The germline CDR1 and CDR2 sequences are LNHDA and SQIVND (reference sequence). V was clipped by 7 bases and J by 4 bases; unmatched bases: 5. As DNA, the CDR3 is TGTGCCAGTACGGTAGCGGGGGGCCCAGATACGCAGTATTTT. Amino acid sequence: CASTVAGGPDTQYF.

This sequence joins TRBV7-2 and TRBJ1-4, with D possibly being TRBD1 (6 bases). Deletions cut 3 bases from V and 7 bases from J, with 12 bases between. Germline V gene sequence: CDR1 SGHTA, CDR2 FQGNSA. The CDR3 extends over 14 amino acids. The CDR3 protein is CASSFRDKGEKLFF. CDR3 nucleotides: TGTGCCAGCAGCTTCCGGGACAAGGGTGAAAAACTGTTTTTT. Supplemented by reference TRBV7-2 and TRBJ1-4, the full variable domain reads GAGVSQSPSNKVTEKGKDVELRCDPISGHTALYWYRQSLGQGLEFLIYFQGNSAPDKSGLPSDRFSAERTGGSVSTLTIQRTQQEDSAVYLCASSFRDKGEKLFFGSGTQLSVL.

There are a few counts of this clonotype. CDR3 nucleotides: TGTGCCAGCAAGGATATCCAGGGGAGTGGCGGGGAGCTGTTTTTT. It is translated as CASKDIQGSGGELFF. This chain connects TRBV2 to TRBJ2-2, with D possibly TRBD1 on 6 matching bases. This CDR3 comprises 15 residues. V shed 7 bases and J shed 7 bases, with 19 bases lying between them. The germline V gene encodes CDR1 SNHLY and CDR2 FYNNEI.

This clonotype appeared many times. The chain employs TRBV6-5 and TRBJ2-3; 8 nucleotides match TRBD2. V shed 5 bases, J shed 4 bases, and the junction held 11 bases outside the gene matches. The germline gives CDR1 MNHEY, CDR2 SVGAGI. CDR3 length: 16 residues. The CDR3 sequence: CASSKSPTSVADTQYF. The DNA of the CDR3 is TGTGCCAGCAGTAAGAGCCCGACTAGCGTCGCAGATACGCAGTATTTT.

This clonotype was seen a handful of times. V usage is TRBV7-9 and J usage is TRBJ1-4; D gene uncertain. V lost 5 bases and J lost 8, with 12 bases in between. CDR3 length equals 13 residues. The germline CDR1 and CDR2 sequences are SEHNR and FQNEAQ (reference sequence). CDR3 in DNA: TGTGCCAGCAGCCCCTTTTCCGCGGAAAAACTGTTTTTT. Its translation: CASSPFSAEKLFF. Complete variable domain (other parts from reference TRBV7-9 and TRBJ1-4): DTGVSQNPRHKITKRGQNVTFRCDPISEHNRLYWYRQTLGQGPEFLTYFQNEAQLEKSRLLSDRFSAERPKGSFSTLEIQRTEQGDSAMYLCASSPFSAEKLFFGSGTQLSVL.

The V gene is TRBV25-1, the J gene TRBJ2-5; 7 bases fit TRBD2. The germline CDR1 and CDR2 sequences are MGHDK and SYGVNS. The CDR3 loop spans 15 amino acids. V dropped 1 base and J dropped 5; count of bases not matched to a gene: 7. The CDR3: CASSEFGGGEETQYF. In DNA form, the CDR3 reads TGTGCCAGCAGTGAATTTGGCGGGGGTGAGGAGACCCAGTACTTC. The variable domain in full, completed from reference TRBV25-1 and TRBJ2-5, reads EADIYQTPRYLVIGTGKKITLECSQTMGHDKMYWYQQDPGMELHLIHYSYGVNSTEKGDLSSESTVSRIRTEHFPLTLESARPSHTSQYLCASSEFGGGEETQYFGPGTRLLVL.

This clonotype was detected many times. V gene TRBV2 combines with J gene TRBJ1-1; D is perhaps TRBD1 (6 bases). Trimming left V 6 bases short and J 0 bases short, with 11 bases between. The germline V gene encodes CDR1 SNHLY and CDR2 FYNNEI. The CDR3 length is 14 residues. Here the CDR3 reads CASSRDIMNTEAFF. The CDR3 coding sequence is TGTGCCAGCAGCAGGGACATCATGAACACTGAAGCTTTCTTT.

This clonotype came up a few times. This chain joins TRBV7-2 and TRBJ2-2; D unresolved. Germline V gives CDR1 SGHTA, CDR2 FQGNSA. Trimming removed 1 base at V and 6 bases at J, with 9 bases between. The CDR3 totals 14 residues. The CDR3 DNA sequence: TGTGCCAGCAGCTTAGGTTCTGTTGCCGGGGAGCTGTTTTTT. It encodes CASSLGSVAGELFF.

This clonotype appeared a few times. V gene TRBV4-3 combines with J gene TRBJ2-2; tentatively, D is TRBD1 (5 bases). CDR3 length: 16 amino acids. V lost 4 bases and J lost 5, with 17 bases in between. Germline assignment: CDR1 LGHNA and CDR2 YSLEER. The CDR3 loop reads CASSPKDMGHTGELFF. For the CDR3, the DNA is TGCGCCAGCAGCCCAAAGGACATGGGGCATACCGGGGAGCTGTTTTTT.

This clonotype was recorded a few times. V usage is TRBV25-1 and J usage is TRBJ1-2; D gene uncertain. Trimming pared 3 bases from V and 2 bases from J, leaving 10 bases between. CDR1 MGHDK and CDR2 SYGVNS come from the germline V gene. CDR3 length: 14 amino acids. The CDR3 reads CASSEPTGNYGYTF. As DNA, the CDR3 is TGTGCCAGCAGTGAGCCCACGGGAAACTATGGCTACACCTTC.

The chain has TRBV12-3 or TRBV12-4 and TRBJ2-1; D unresolved. CDR3 size: 14 residues. V was trimmed by 0 bases and J by 5 bases, leaving 8 bases between them. The CDR3: CASSLAGLDNEQFF. The CDR3, as DNA: TGTGCCAGCAGTTTAGCAGGTCTCGACAATGAGCAGTTCTTC.

This clonotype showed up many times. The DNA for the CDR3 is TGTGCCAGCAGCTTACGAGGGGGGATTTTCGATACGCAGTATTTT. Translated: CASSLRGGIFDTQYF. This sequence joins TRBV7-2 and TRBJ2-3, with D perhaps being TRBD1 or TRBD2 (6 bases each). Trimming removed 2 bases from V and 6 bases from J, with 15 bases in between. CDR1 is SGHTA and CDR2 is FQGNSA in the germline V gene. This CDR3 is 15 amino acids long.

This clonotype was counted a few times. The chain links TRBV6-5 to TRBJ2-3, with D unclear. This CDR3 is built from 15 residues. Germline V gene data show CDR1 as MNHEY and CDR2 as SVGAGI. With 5 bases removed from V and 5 bases from J, the gap between germline ends came to 17 bases. The DNA of the CDR3 is TGTGCCAGCAGTCTGGACGGTCCCACGGGAGATACGCAGTATTTT. The encoded protein is CASSLDGPTGDTQYF.

V usage is TRBV25-1 and J usage is TRBJ1-3; D remains ambiguous. Trimming stripped 7 bases from V and 8 bases from J, with 9 bases between. This CDR3 contains 11 residues. In germline, CDR1 is MGHDK, CDR2 SYGVNS. In DNA form, the CDR3 reads TGTGCCAGCACCCCCCGGGACACCATATATTTT. Protein sequence: CASTPRDTIYF.

DNA of the CDR3: TGTGCCAGCGGCAGGTTTAATGAAAAACTGTTTTTT. Protein product: CASGRFNEKLFF. The chain combines TRBV6-5 with TRBJ1-4; D is ambiguous. The CDR3 covers 12 residues. Trimming removed 8 bases from V and 4 bases from J, with 8 bases in between. Germline CDR1 and CDR2: MNHEY and SVGAGI.

This clonotype was counted ten times or more. This rearrangement joins TRBV27 to TRBJ2-3; the D call may be TRBD1 or TRBD2 (6 bases each). Trimming stripped 7 bases from V and 3 bases from J, with 17 bases between. The CDR3 loop spans 15 amino acids. CDR1 and CDR2 from the germline V gene are MNHEY and SMNVEV (reference sequence). The CDR3 nucleotides are TGTGCCAGCAAAACGGGGGCCCGGGGAACAGATACGCAGTATTTT. Protein product: CASKTGARGTDTQYF.

This clonotype has a count of ten or more. The chain links TRBV12-3 or TRBV12-4 to TRBJ2-5; 12 bases are shared with TRBD2. The CDR3 consists of 15 residues. V dropped 7 bases and J dropped 5; count of bases not matched to a gene: 8. The CDR3 sequence is CASTTGLAGWETQYF. The CDR3 DNA is TGTGCCAGCACCACCGGACTAGCGGGGTGGGAGACCCAGTACTTC.

There are a few counts of this clonotype. The chain combines TRBV12-3 or TRBV12-4 with TRBJ2-1, with TRBD1 matching 7 bases. J was trimmed by 6 bases and V by 5 bases; bases with no gene match: 10. The CDR3 runs 15 residues. CDR3 sequence reads: CASSTRQGKGNEQFF. The CDR3 DNA sequence: TGTGCCAGCAGTACCCGACAGGGTAAAGGCAATGAGCAGTTCTTC.

This clonotype was observed many times. This chain uses TRBV10-3 with TRBJ1-6; no clear D gene. V was shortened by 4 bases and J by 7 bases, with 17 bases between the two germline ends. The CDR3 totals 16 residues. Germline V gene data show CDR1 as ENHRY and CDR2 as SYGVKD. DNA for the CDR3: TGTGCCATCAGTGGTGGATCTGGTATTGGAAATTCACCCCTCCACTTT. As protein: CAISGGSGIGNSPLHF.

This clonotype showed up just a few times. V is TRBV30 and J is TRBJ2-3; the D gene is possibly TRBD2 (5 bases). The CDR3 is 16 amino acids. V shed 0 bases and J shed 0 bases, with 13 bases lying between them. Looked up from germline, CDR1 is GTSNPN and CDR2 is SVGIG (reference sequence). Written as DNA, the CDR3 is TGTGCCTGGAGTGTACAAGGGAGATCTAGCACAGATACGCAGTATTTT. This codes for CAWSVQGRSSTDTQYF. The whole variable domain, filled in from reference TRBV30 and TRBJ2-3, reads SQTIHQWPATLVQPVGSPLSLECTVEGTSNPNLYWYRQAAGRGLQLLFYSVGIGQISSEVPQNLSASRPQDRQFILSSKKLLLSDSGFYLCAWSVQGRSSTDTQYFGPGTRLTVL.

This clonotype was found a few times. The chain combines TRBV7-9 with TRBJ2-1, with 10 positions matching TRBD2. CDR3 length equals 16 residues. CDR1 and CDR2 (germline): SEHNR, FQNEAQ (reference sequence). V lost 5 bases to trimming and J lost 6 bases; unmatched junction nucleotides: 10. The CDR3 DNA reads TGTGCCAGCAGCCCAGAAGCGGGGGGGCTCCTCAATGAGCAGTTCTTC. Amino acids: CASSPEAGGLLNEQFF.

This clonotype was seen at least ten times. The chain couples TRBV3-1 to TRBJ2-3, with D unresolved. Germline CDR1 LGHDT, CDR2 YNNKEL (reference sequence). CDR3 length equals 14 residues. Trimming took off 1 base at V and 6 bases at J, with 11 bases between the two ends. In DNA, the CDR3 is TGTGCCAGCAGCCAAGCACCCCCCCCGGATACGCAGTATTTT. Its translation is CASSQAPPPDTQYF.

This clonotype was observed a handful of times. The gene calls are TRBV4-3 and TRBJ1-2, with 7 bases aligning to TRBD1. After removal of 1 base from V and 4 bases from J, the junction contained 3 bases not matched to a gene. The CDR3 runs to 14 residues. Germline V gene lookup returns CDR1 LGHNA and CDR2 YSLEER. The CDR3 coding sequence is TGCGCCAGCAGCCAAGTGACAGGGAGCTATGGCTACACCTTC. It translates to CASSQVTGSYGYTF.